This TCR beta chain was obtained from a study of blood T cell repertoires in COVID-19. The data were produced by immunoSEQ multiplex PCR, yet TCRdb's version contains in-frame clones alone and is incomplete. The data show more than 300,000 clones, 90% seen once. The CDR3 consists of 13 residues. V gave up 7 bases and J gave up 11 bases, with 20 bases separating them. The J gene is TRBJ1-1, the V gene TRBV12-3 or TRBV12-4, with no clear D. The sequencing input was PBMCs or T cells enriched from blood (not recorded which). The source is a woman between 25 and 40 years old who had been exposed to COVID-19. The CDR3 loop is CASTSGSPHGAFF. The DNA of the CDR3 is TGTGCCAGCACCTCGGGGTCCCCCCATGGGGCTTTCTTT.